A selection of T cell receptor beta chains follows, all from one sample in a study of blood T cell repertoires in COVID-19. Produced via immunoSEQ multiplex PCR; TCRdb's table is partial and in-frame only. The table records about 130,000 clones, 60% to 80% of them present only once. The sequenced sample was peripheral blood. These receptors were collected from a man older than 75 with COVID-19, enrolled during active disease. The CDR3 runs from the conserved cysteine through the conserved F or W. Fields, in order: clone size, CDR3 length, D gene, J gene, V gene, CDR3 protein, CDR3 DNA. A D gene is named only where the DNA matches it firmly. Clone sizes are given selectively: once, few, many, or a class where the clone is expanded.

NA 13 NA TRBJ2-7 TRBV6-5 CASRFDNSYEQYF TGTGCCAGCAGATTCGACAACTCCTACGAGCAGTACTTC
few 14 TRBD2 TRBJ2-7 TRBV5-1 CASSYLAGGYEQYF TGCGCCAGCAGCTATCTAGCGGGAGGGTACGAGCAGTACTTC
few 11 TRBD1 TRBJ1-1 TRBV28 CASSDRGKAFF TGTGCCAGCAGTGACAGGGGGAAAGCTTTCTTT
NA 15 NA TRBJ1-1 TRBV28 CASSTPTTGNTEAFF TGTGCCAGCAGTACCCCGACGACAGGGAACACTGAAGCTTTCTTT
NA 14 NA TRBJ2-7 TRBV5-1 CASSLGRVKDEQYF TGCGCCAGCAGCTTGGGGCGGGTTAAGGACGAGCAGTACTTC
NA 14 TRBD1 TRBJ1-2 TRBV19 CASSTRDRGYGYTF TGTGCCAGTAGTACCCGGGACAGAGGCTATGGCTACACCTTC
NA 15 TRBD2 TRBJ2-7 TRBV6-1 CASSEGASGSHEQYF TGTGCCAGCAGTGAAGGGGCTAGCGGGAGTCACGAGCAGTACTTC
NA 14 TRBD1 TRBJ2-5 TRBV28 CASSWTGGSETQYF TGTGCCAGCAGTTGGACAGGGGGCTCAGAGACCCAGTACTTC
NA 15 NA TRBJ2-7 TRBV11-2 CASSLERGNSYEQYF TGTGCCAGCAGCTTAGAGAGGGGGAATAGCTACGAGCAGTACTTC
NA 13 NA TRBJ2-6 TRBV6-1 CASSQYGANVLTF TGTGCCAGCAGTCAGTACGGGGCCAACGTCCTGACTTTC
once 21 TRBD1 TRBJ2-6 TRBV27 CASSFLGQGTLMGAGANVLTF TGTGCCAGCAGTTTTTTGGGACAGGGAACTCTGATGGGGGCTGGGGCCAACGTCCTGACTTTC
few 16 NA TRBJ1-5 TRBV27 CASSLNRVGGNQPQHF TGTGCCAGCAGTTTAAACAGGGTGGGAGGCAATCAGCCCCAGCATTTT
NA 12 TRBD1 TRBJ2-5 TRBV29-1 CSGTGLQETQYF TGCAGCGGGACAGGGCTACAAGAGACCCAGTACTTC
NA 14 NA TRBJ2-2 TRBV19 CASSPQTVTGELFF TGTGCCAGTAGCCCTCAGACAGTCACCGGGGAGCTGTTTTTT
NA 15 TRBD1 TRBJ2-7 TRBV15 CATSRGGQGPLEQYF TGTGCCACCAGCAGAGGGGGACAGGGGCCCCTCGAGCAGTACTTC
NA 15 TRBD1 TRBJ2-3 TRBV7-9 CASSSDRASTDTQYF TGTGCCAGCAGCTCAGACAGGGCCAGCACAGATACGCAGTATTTT
few 15 NA TRBJ2-1 TRBV14 CASSLLTGVTNEQFF TGTGCCAGCAGCCTGCTAACAGGAGTTACGAATGAGCAGTTCTTC
NA 12 NA TRBJ2-1 TRBV6-6 CATEGPRHEQFF TGTGCCACCGAGGGCCCTAGGCATGAGCAGTTCTTC
NA 15 TRBD1 TRBJ1-2 TRBV28 CASSSQGVLRYGYTF TGTGCCAGCAGTTCCCAGGGGGTATTGAGGTATGGCTACACCTTC
NA 16 TRBD1 TRBJ2-3 TRBV15 CATSRGSGTGADTQYF TGTGCCACCAGCAGAGGTTCCGGGACAGGGGCAGATACGCAGTATTTT
NA 14 TRBD2 TRBJ2-1 TRBV2 CASSVSSGRNEQFF TGTGCCAGCAGTGTTTCTAGCGGGAGGAATGAGCAGTTCTTC
NA 16 TRBD2 TRBJ2-2 TRBV6-2/TRBV6-3 CASSYGTSGFTGELFF TGTGCCAGCAGTTACGGGACTAGCGGGTTCACCGGGGAGCTGTTTTTT
NA 12 NA TRBJ1-2 TRBV28 CASSLAYYGYTF TGTGCCAGCAGTTTAGCGTACTATGGCTACACCTTC
NA 14 TRBD2 TRBJ2-1 TRBV10-2 CASKSGSSYNEQFF TGCGCCAGCAAAAGCGGGAGCTCCTACAATGAGCAGTTCTTC
few 13 TRBD1 TRBJ1-4 TRBV7-9 CASSPQGNEKLFF TGTGCCAGCAGCCCACAGGGGAACGAAAAACTGTTTTTT
NA 14 TRBD1 TRBJ2-7 TRBV24-1 CATSDRTGNDEQYF TGTGCCACCAGTGATAGGACAGGGAACGACGAGCAGTACTTC
NA 15 TRBD1 TRBJ1-3 TRBV4-1 CASSRDRGTGNTIYF TGCGCCAGCAGCCGTGACAGGGGAACTGGAAACACCATATATTTT
few 14 TRBD2 TRBJ2-7 TRBV5-6 CASSLGGGFHEQYF TGTGCCAGCAGCTTGGGCGGGGGGTTCCACGAGCAGTACTTC